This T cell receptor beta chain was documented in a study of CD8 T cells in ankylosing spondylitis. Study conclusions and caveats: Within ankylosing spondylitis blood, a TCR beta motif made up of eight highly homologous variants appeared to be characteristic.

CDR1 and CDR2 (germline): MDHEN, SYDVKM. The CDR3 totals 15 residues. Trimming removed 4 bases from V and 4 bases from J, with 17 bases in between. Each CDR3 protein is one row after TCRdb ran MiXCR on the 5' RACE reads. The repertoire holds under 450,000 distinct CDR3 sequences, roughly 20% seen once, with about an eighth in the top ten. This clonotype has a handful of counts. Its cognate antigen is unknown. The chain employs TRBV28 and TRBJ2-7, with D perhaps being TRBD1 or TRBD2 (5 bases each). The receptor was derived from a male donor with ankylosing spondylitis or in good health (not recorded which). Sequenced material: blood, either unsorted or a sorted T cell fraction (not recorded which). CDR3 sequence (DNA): TGTGCCAGCAGTTCCCCCAACGGGGCGACATACGAGCAGTACTTC. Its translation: CASSSPNGATYEQYF.